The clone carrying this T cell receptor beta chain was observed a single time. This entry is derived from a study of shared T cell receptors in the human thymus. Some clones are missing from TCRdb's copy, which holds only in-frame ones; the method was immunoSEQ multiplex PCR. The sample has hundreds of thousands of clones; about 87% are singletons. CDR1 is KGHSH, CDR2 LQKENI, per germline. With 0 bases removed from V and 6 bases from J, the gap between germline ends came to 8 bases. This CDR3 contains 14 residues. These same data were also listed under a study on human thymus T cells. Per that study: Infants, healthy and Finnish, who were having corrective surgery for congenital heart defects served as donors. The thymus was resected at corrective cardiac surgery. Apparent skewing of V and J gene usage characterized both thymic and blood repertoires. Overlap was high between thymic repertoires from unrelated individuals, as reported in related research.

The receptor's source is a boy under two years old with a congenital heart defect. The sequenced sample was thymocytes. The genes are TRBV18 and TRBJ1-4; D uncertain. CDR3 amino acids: CASSPPALHEKLFF. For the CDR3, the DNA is TGTGCCAGCTCACCACCGGCTCTTCATGAAAAACTGTTTTTT.